This TCR beta chain was recorded in a study of neoadjuvant anti-PD-1 for oral cavity cancer. Germline V gene lookup returns CDR1 MGHRA and CDR2 YSYEKL. The CDR3 covers 14 residues. V was trimmed by 0 bases and J by 10 bases, leaving 13 bases between them. Patients were newly diagnosed with stage II-IVA oral cavity squamous cell carcinoma without prior systemic or radiation treatment. This clone was picked up a small number of times. Method: immunoSEQ multiplex PCR; TCRdb's copy keeps in-frame clones and lacks some. The sample lists more than 15,000 clones, about 70% occurring once. The chain couples TRBV4-1 to TRBJ1-5; D is unclear. The sample here was PBMCs, taken before nivolumab (anti-PD-1) treatment. The TCR was taken from a person aged 35-79 years with oral cavity squamous cell carcinoma. CDR3 loop: CASSQDLTVVPQHF. The DNA for the CDR3 is TGCGCCAGCAGCCAAGATTTGACGGTCGTCCCCCAGCATTTT.